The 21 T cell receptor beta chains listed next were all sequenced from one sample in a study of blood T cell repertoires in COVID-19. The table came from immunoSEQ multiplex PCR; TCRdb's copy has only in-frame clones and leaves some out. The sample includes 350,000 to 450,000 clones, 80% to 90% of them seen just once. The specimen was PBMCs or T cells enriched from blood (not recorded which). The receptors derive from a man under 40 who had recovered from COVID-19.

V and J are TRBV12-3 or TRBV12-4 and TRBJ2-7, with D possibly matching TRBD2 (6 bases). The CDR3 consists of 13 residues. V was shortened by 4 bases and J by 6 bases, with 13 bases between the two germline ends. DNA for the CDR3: TGTGCCAGCAGTTCCCAGTTGGGGGGCGAGCAGTACTTC. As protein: CASSSQLGGEQYF.

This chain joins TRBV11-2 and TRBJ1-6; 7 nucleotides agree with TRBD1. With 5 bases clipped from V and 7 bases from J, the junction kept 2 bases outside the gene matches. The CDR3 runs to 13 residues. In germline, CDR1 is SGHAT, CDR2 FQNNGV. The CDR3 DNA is TGTGCCAGCAGCGGGACAGCAAATTCACCCCTCCACTTT. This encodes CASSGTANSPLHF. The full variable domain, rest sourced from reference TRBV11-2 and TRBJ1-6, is EAGVAQSPRYKIIEKRQSVAFWCNPISGHATLYWYQQILGQGPKLLIQFQNNGVVDDSQLPKDRFSAERLKGVDSTLKIQPAKLEDSAVYLCASSGTANSPLHFGNGTRLTVT.

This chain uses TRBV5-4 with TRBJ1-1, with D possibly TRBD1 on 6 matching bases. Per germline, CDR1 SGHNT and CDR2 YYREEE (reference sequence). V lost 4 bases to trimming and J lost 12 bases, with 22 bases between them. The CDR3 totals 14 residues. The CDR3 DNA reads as TGTGCCAGCAGCCCCACCGGGGGGCGCATGACGACTTTCTTT. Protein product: CASSPTGGRMTTFF.

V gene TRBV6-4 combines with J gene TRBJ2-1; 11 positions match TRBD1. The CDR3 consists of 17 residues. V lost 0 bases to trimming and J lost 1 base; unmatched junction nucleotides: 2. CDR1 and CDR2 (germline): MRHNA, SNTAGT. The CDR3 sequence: CASSDSGTGGSYNEQFF. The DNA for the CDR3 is TGTGCCAGCAGTGACTCTGGGACAGGGGGTTCCTACAATGAGCAGTTCTTC.

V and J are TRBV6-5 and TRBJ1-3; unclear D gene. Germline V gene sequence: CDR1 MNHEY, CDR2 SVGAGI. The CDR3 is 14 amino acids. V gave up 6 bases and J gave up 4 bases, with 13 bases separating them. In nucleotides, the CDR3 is TGTGCCAGCAGAGACGGGAATTGGGGAAACACCATATATTTT. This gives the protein CASRDGNWGNTIYF.

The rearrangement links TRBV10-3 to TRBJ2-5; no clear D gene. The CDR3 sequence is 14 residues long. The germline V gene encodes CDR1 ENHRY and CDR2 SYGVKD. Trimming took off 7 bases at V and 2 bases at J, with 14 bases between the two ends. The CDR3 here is CAITSGGGQETQYF. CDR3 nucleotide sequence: TGTGCCATCACCTCGGGTGGCGGACAAGAGACCCAGTACTTC.

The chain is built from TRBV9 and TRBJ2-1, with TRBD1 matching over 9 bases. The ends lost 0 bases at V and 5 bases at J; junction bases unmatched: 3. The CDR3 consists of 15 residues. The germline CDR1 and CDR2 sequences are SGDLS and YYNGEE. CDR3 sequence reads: CASSVAGQGNNEQFF. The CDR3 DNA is TGTGCCAGCAGCGTAGCGGGACAGGGTAACAATGAGCAGTTCTTC.

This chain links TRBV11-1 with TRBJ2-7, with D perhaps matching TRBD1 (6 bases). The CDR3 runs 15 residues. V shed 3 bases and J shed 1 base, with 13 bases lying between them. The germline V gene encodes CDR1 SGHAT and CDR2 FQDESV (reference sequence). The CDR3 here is CASSLLGHASYEQYF. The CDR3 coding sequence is TGTGCCAGCAGCTTGTTGGGACACGCGTCCTACGAGCAGTACTTC.

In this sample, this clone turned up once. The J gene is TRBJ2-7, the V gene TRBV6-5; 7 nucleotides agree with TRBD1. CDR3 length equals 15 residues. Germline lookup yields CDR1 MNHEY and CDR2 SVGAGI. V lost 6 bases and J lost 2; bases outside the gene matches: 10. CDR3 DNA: TGTGCCAGCAGCCTCGGGACAGCACTTACCTACGAGCAGTACTTC. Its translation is CASSLGTALTYEQYF.

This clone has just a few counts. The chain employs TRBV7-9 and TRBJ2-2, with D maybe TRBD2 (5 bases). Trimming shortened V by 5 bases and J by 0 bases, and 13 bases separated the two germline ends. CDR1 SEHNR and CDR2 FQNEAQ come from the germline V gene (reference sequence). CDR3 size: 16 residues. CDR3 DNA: TGTGCCAGCAGCCCCGGGGTAGCGTCGAACACCGGGGAGCTGTTTTTT. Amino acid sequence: CASSPGVASNTGELFF.

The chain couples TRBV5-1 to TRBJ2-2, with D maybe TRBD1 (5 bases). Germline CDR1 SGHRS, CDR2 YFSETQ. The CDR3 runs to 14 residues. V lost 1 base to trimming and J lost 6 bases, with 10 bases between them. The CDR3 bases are TGCGCCAGCAGCTTGCGGTCAGGGTCCGGGGAGCTGTTTTTT. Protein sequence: CASSLRSGSGELFF.

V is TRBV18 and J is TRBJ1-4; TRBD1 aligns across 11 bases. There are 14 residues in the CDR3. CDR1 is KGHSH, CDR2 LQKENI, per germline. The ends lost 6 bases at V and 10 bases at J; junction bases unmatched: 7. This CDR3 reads CASSSGTGGGKLFF. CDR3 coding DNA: TGTGCCAGCTCGTCCGGGACAGGGGGAGGAAAACTGTTTTTT.

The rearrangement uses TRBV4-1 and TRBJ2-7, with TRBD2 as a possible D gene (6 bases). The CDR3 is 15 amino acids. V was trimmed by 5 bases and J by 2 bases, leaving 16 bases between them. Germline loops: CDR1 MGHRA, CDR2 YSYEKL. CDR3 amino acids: CASSDSTAGTYEQYF. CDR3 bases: TGCGCCAGCAGCGATTCCACCGCGGGGACCTACGAGCAGTACTTC.

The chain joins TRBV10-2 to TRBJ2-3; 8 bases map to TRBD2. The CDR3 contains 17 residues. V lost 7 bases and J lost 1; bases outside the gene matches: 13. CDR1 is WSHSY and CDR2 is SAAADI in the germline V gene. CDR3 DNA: TGCGCCAGCACGAAACGGGAGGGCCTCACTGGCACAGATACGCAGTATTTT. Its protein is CASTKREGLTGTDTQYF.

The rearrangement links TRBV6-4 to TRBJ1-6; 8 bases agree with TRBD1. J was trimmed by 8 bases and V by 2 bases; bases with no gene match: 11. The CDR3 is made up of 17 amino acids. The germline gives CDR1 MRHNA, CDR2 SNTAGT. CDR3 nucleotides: TGTGCCAGCAGTGACCCTCACCAGGACAGGGTTCATTCACCCCTCCACTTT. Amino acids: CASSDPHQDRVHSPLHF.

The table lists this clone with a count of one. This chain's CDR3 is CASSPPGRQILSNEQFF. CDR3 bases: TGTGCCAGCTCACCACCGGGGCGCCAAATTCTCAGCAATGAGCAGTTCTTC. The V gene is TRBV18, the J gene TRBJ2-1; perhaps TRBD1 as D (5 bases). V lost 0 bases, J lost 6 bases, and 18 bases lay in between. Germline lookup yields CDR1 KGHSH and CDR2 LQKENI. This CDR3 is 17 amino acids long. Full variable domain (missing parts from reference TRBV18 and TRBJ2-1): NAGVMQNPRHLVRRRGQEARLRCSPMKGHSHVYWYRQLPEEGLKFMVYLQKENIIDESGMPKERFSAEFPKEGPSILRIQQVVRGDSAAYFCASSPPGRQILSNEQFFGPGTRLTVL.

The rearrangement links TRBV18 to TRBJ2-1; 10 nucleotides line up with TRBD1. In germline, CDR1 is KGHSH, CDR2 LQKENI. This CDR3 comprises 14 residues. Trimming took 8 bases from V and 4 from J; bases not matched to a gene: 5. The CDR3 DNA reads TGTGCCAGCGGACGACAGGGGGCTTACAATGAGCAGTTCTTC. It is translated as CASGRQGAYNEQFF.

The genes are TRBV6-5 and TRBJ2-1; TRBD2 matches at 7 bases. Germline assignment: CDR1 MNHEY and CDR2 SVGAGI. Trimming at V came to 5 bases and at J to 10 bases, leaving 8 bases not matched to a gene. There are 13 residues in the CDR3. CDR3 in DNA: TGTGCCAGCAGTCTGAAGACTAGCCGCGAGCAGTTCTTC. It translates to CASSLKTSREQFF.

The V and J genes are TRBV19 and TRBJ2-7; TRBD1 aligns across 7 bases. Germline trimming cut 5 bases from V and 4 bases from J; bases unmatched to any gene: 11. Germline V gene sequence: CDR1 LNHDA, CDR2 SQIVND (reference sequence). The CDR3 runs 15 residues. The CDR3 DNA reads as TGTGCCAGTAGTCTTACTAGACAGGGACCATACGAGCAGTACTTC. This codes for CASSLTRQGPYEQYF. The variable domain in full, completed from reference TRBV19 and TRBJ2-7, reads DGGITQSPKYLFRKEGQNVTLSCEQNLNHDAMYWYRQDPGQGLRLIYYSQIVNDFQKGDIAEGYSVSREKKESFPLTVTSAQKNPTAFYLCASSLTRQGPYEQYFGPGTRLTVT.

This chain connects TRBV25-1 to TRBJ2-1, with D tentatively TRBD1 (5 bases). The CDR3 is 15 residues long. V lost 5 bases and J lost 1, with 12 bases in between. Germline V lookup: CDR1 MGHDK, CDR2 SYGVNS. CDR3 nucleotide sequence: TGTGCCAGCAGTAGTACAGGTCTATCCTACAATGAGCAGTTCTTC. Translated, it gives CASSSTGLSYNEQFF. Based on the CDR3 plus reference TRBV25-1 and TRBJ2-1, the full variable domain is EADIYQTPRYLVIGTGKKITLECSQTMGHDKMYWYQQDPGMELHLIHYSYGVNSTEKGDLSSESTVSRIRTEHFPLTLESARPSHTSQYLCASSSTGLSYNEQFFGPGTRLTVL.

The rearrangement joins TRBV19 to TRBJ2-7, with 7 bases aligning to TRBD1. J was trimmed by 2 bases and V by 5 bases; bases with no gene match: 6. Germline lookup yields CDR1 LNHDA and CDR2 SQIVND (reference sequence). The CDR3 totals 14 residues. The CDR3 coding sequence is TGTGCCAGTAGTTGGCAGGGGGATCCCTACGAGCAGTACTTC. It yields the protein CASSWQGDPYEQYF.